The source of this T cell receptor beta chain is a study of blood T cells in healthy people across ages. With 10 bases clipped from V and 4 bases from J, the junction kept 4 bases outside the gene matches. The CDR3 length is 12 residues. Alongside a J-beta primer mix, a sample-barcoded 5' primer served in a second PCR lasting roughly 6 to 11 cycles. One entry per CDR3 protein, called by TCRdb with MiXCR from the 5' RACE reads. Of 600,000 to 850,000 distinct CDR3 sequences listed, roughly 45% are singletons. Sequenced sample: blood. The rearrangement uses TRBV12-3 or TRBV12-4 and TRBJ2-3; 8 nucleotides line up with TRBD1. The sequence was collected from a woman between 55 and 75 years old in good health. The CDR3 nucleotides are TGTGCCACCGACAGGGGAGCAGATACGCAGTATTTT. Its protein is CATDRGADTQYF.